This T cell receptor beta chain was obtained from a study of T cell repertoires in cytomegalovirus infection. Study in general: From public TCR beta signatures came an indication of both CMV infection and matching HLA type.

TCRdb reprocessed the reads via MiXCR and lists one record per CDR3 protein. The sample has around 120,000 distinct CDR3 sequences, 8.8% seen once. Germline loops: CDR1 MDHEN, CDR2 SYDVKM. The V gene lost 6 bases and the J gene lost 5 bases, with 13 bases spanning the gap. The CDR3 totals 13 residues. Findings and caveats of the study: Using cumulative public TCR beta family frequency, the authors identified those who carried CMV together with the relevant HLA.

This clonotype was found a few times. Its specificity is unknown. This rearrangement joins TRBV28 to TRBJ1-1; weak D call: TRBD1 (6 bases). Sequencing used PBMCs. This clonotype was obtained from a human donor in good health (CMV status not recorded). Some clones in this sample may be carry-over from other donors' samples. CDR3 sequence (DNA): TGTGCCAGCAGCGCCCACCAGGGGACTGAAGCTTTCTTT. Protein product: CASSAHQGTEAFF.